This is a list of T cell receptor beta chains from one sample in a study of graft-versus-host responses after intestinal transplantation. The method was immunoSEQ multiplex PCR; TCRdb's version includes in-frame clones alone and lacks a portion of them. In the table there are about 54,000 clones, more than 80% of which are singletons. The material sequenced was PBMCs, taken roughly 660 days after intestinal transplant. The origin of the receptors is a human patient who received an intestinal transplant, so some T cells may come from the graft donor. CDR3s include the opening cysteine and the closing phenylalanine or tryptophan. The order of the fields is V gene, clone size, D gene, J gene, CDR3 DNA, CDR3 protein. The D gene is left open where the match is weak. Only some rows state a clone size, as once, few, many or a class for expanded clones.

>TRBV6-5|NA|TRBD1|TRBJ2-7
TGTGCCAGCAGTTACTCGGAAGGGGCAGGGGGCTACGAGCAGTACTTC
CASSYSEGAGGYEQYF
>TRBV11-2|NA|NA|TRBJ1-6
TGTGCCAGCAGATTGGGGGGAGGTTCACCCCTCCACTTT
CASRLGGGSPLHF
>TRBV19|NA|TRBD1|TRBJ1-2
TGTGCCAGTAGTATATCTAGGGACAGCTATGGCTACACCTTC
CASSISRDSYGYTF
>TRBV6-5|once|NA|TRBJ1-5
TGTGCCAGCAGTTACTCTGCCCCTAGCAATCAGCCCCAGCATTTT
CASSYSAPSNQPQHF
>TRBV5-5|NA|NA|TRBJ1-2
TGTGCCAGCAGCTTGGTGGTAGAGATCTACTATGGCTACACCTTC
CASSLVVEIYYGYTF
>TRBV15|NA|NA|TRBJ1-4
TGTGCCACCAGCCCCCGGGGGGCGGGGGGTGAAAAACTGTTTTTT
CATSPRGAGGEKLFF
>TRBV7-8|once|NA|TRBJ2-5
TGTGCCAGCAGACCATCGACAGCCGGGTTGTTGGAGACCCAGTACTTC
CASRPSTAGLLETQYF
>TRBV5-4|NA|NA|TRBJ2-2
TGTGCCAGCAGCTTGGCCCTATCGGTCGGGGAGCTGTTTTTT
CASSLALSVGELFF
>TRBV7-6|few|NA|TRBJ1-2
TGTGCCAGCAGCCACCGGGACAACTATGGCTACACCTTC
CASSHRDNYGYTF
>TRBV30|NA|NA|TRBJ2-3
TGTGCCTGGAGTTTAGAAGCTACGCAGTATTTT
CAWSLEATQYF
>TRBV10-3|NA|NA|TRBJ1-3
TGTGCCATCAGTGCCCCAGCTAGCTCTGGAAACACCATATATTTT
CAISAPASSGNTIYF
>TRBV5-6|NA|NA|TRBJ2-7
TGTGCCAGCAGCCCCGGGACGGAGTACGAGCAGTACTTC
CASSPGTEYEQYF
>TRBV5-4|NA|TRBD1|TRBJ2-7
TGTGCCAGCAGCAATACGGGACAGGGGCCTTACGAGCAGTACTTC
CASSNTGQGPYEQYF
>TRBV29-1|NA|TRBD1|TRBJ2-3
TGCAGCGTCGGGACAGGGGGCGAGGATACGCAGTATTTT
CSVGTGGEDTQYF
>TRBV29-1|NA|TRBD1|TRBJ2-5
TGCAGCGTGGGACAGGGGCCTATTCAAGAGACCCAGTACTTC
CSVGQGPIQETQYF
>TRBV7-2|NA|NA|TRBJ2-3
TGTGCCAGCAGCCCCCCCGGGTGGGGCACAGATACGCAGTATTTT
CASSPPGWGTDTQYF
>TRBV7-6|NA|TRBD1|TRBJ2-7
TGTGCCAGCAGCCCAGGGACAGGGGGCAACGAGCAGTACTTC
CASSPGTGGNEQYF
>TRBV7-3|once|NA|TRBJ1-4
TGTGCCAGCAGCCCCCTCGGGTCATTTAATGAAAAACTGTTTTTT
CASSPLGSFNEKLFF
>TRBV6-5|NA|NA|TRBJ2-1
TGTGCCAGCAGTAGGGGTGGTAATGAGCAGTTCTTC
CASSRGGNEQFF
>TRBV5-4|NA|TRBD1|TRBJ2-5
TGTGCCAGCAGCTTGACAGGGGAGCAGACCCAGTACTTC
CASSLTGEQTQYF
>TRBV30|NA|TRBD1|TRBJ2-1
TGTGCCTATAACCGGGACAGCAACAATGAGCAGTTCTTC
CAYNRDSNNEQFF
>TRBV9|NA|NA|TRBJ2-1
TGTGCCAGCAGCGTACTACCGGCCTCCTACAATGAGCAGTTCTTC
CASSVLPASYNEQFF
>TRBV10-1|NA|NA|TRBJ2-3
TGCGCCAGCATTGGCGGGGTCACAGATACGCAGTATTTT
CASIGGVTDTQYF
>TRBV19|NA|NA|TRBJ2-2
TGTGCCAGTAAAAAAGCACGGGGAAGGAACACCGGGGAGCTGTTTTTT
CASKKARGRNTGELFF
>TRBV4-1|NA|NA|TRBJ1-4
TGCGCCAGCAGCCAAGATCAATGGGACCGGTTCTCTGAAAAACTGTTTTTT
CASSQDQWDRFSEKLFF
>TRBV7-9|NA|NA|TRBJ2-7
TGTGCCAGTAGGGGGGGCGGCGAGCAGTACTTC
CASRGGGEQYF
>TRBV29-1|NA|NA|TRBJ1-1
TGCAGCGTTGTACAAAGGGTGAACACTGAAGCTTTCTTT
CSVVQRVNTEAFF
>TRBV6-1|NA|TRBD1|TRBJ1-1
TGTGCCAGCAGCCTGCGACAGGGTAACACTGAAGCTTTCTTT
CASSLRQGNTEAFF
>TRBV19|NA|NA|TRBJ2-1
TGTGCCAGTAGTATAAGGGCAGGGGAACTAAATGAGCAGTTCTTC
CASSIRAGELNEQFF
>TRBV27|NA|NA|TRBJ1-1
TGTGCCAGCAGTTCCCGGACAGTCGATACTGAAGCTTTCTTT
CASSSRTVDTEAFF
>TRBV25-1|NA|NA|TRBJ1-2
TGTGCCAGCAGACCCGACAGTCTCAGCTATGGCTACACCTTC
CASRPDSLSYGYTF
>TRBV7-3|NA|TRBD1|TRBJ1-2
TGTGCCAGCAGCTTAAGAGGGGGCAGGGGTCGCTATGGCTACACCTTC
CASSLRGGRGRYGYTF
>TRBV19|NA|TRBD1|TRBJ1-1
TGTGCCAGTAGTACGTACAGGGGGCTCATGAACACTGAAGCTTTCTTT
CASSTYRGLMNTEAFF
>TRBV27|once|NA|TRBJ1-6
TGTGCCAGCAGTTTCAGAGGGAATTCACCCCTCCACTTT
CASSFRGNSPLHF
>TRBV7-9|NA|NA|TRBJ2-3
TGTGCCAGCAGCTTCTTTCGTACAGATACGCAGTATTTT
CASSFFRTDTQYF
>TRBV16|NA|TRBD1|TRBJ2-3
TGTGCCAGCAGCCAACGGACGGGACAGTACACAGATACGCAGTATTTT
CASSQRTGQYTDTQYF
>TRBV11-2|few|NA|TRBJ2-7
TGTGCCAGCAGCACCCGGACGGACTCCTACGAGCAGTACTTC
CASSTRTDSYEQYF
>TRBV30|few|NA|TRBJ1-1
TGTGCCTGGAGTGTATGGCTGCAGAGCATGAACACTGAAGCTTTCTTT
CAWSVWLQSMNTEAFF
>TRBV2|few|NA|TRBJ1-2
TGTGCCAGCAGTGAAGCCCCGACGGGCCAACCTCTATATGGCTACACCTTC
CASSEAPTGQPLYGYTF
>TRBV7-8|NA|NA|TRBJ1-2
TGTGCCAGCAGCGAGGGCGGTTTCGAGTCGGGGGGGTATGGCTACACCTTC
CASSEGGFESGGYGYTF
>TRBV19|NA|NA|TRBJ1-2
TGTGCCAGTAGTATAGCACCCCACTATGGCTACACCTTC
CASSIAPHYGYTF
>TRBV6-7|once|NA|TRBJ1-4
TGTGCGGGGAGCAGGGATGGGTCAACTAATGAAAAACTGTTTTTT
CAGSRDGSTNEKLFF
>TRBV2|NA|TRBD1|TRBJ1-5
TGTGCCAGCAGTGTATGGACAGGGGCGGGTCAGCCCCAGCATTTT
CASSVWTGAGQPQHF
>TRBV5-4|NA|NA|TRBJ1-1
TGTGCCAGCAGCCTAGGGGAGGGCACGGCTTTCTTT
CASSLGEGTAFF
>TRBV19|NA|NA|TRBJ1-1
TGTGCCAGTAGTATAGAGGTCAGGGCTGAAGCTTTCTTT
CASSIEVRAEAFF
>TRBV5-1|NA|NA|TRBJ2-7
TGCGCCAGCAAAAACGGCGGGACTGGCGTCTACGAGCAGTACTTC
CASKNGGTGVYEQYF
>TRBV19|NA|TRBD1|TRBJ2-7
TGTGCCAGTAGTACCCACTACAGGGGGACCTACGAGCAGTACTTC
CASSTHYRGTYEQYF
>TRBV7-8|once|NA|TRBJ2-5
TGTGCCAGCAGCTCTTCGACTAGGCACGAAGAGACCCAGTACTTC
CASSSSTRHEETQYF
>TRBV7-6|NA|TRBD2|TRBJ2-2
TGTGCCAGCAGCCTGGCGACTAGCGGGACCGGGGAGCTGTTTTTT
CASSLATSGTGELFF